Reported below is one T cell receptor (beta chain). This sample was taken from a study of control samples from healthy donors and cancer patients. The CDR3 is 16 residues long. Germline CDR1 is SGHTA and CDR2 is FQGNSA. J lost 5 bases, V lost 2 bases, and 6 bases had no gene match. Sequenced by immunoSEQ multiplex PCR; TCRdb stores in-frame clones only, minus some. The repertoire includes 150,000 or so clones, around 90% of them detected once, and 0.65% to 0.85% sits in the top ten. Material for sequencing was blood. The chain employs TRBV7-2 and TRBJ2-3; 11 nucleotides line up with TRBD2. The receptor was derived from a woman between 25 and 40 years old in good health. CDR3 sequence: CASSLRLAGRVDTQYF. The CDR3 region has the DNA TGTGCCAGCAGCTTAAGACTAGCGGGACGGGTAGATACGCAGTATTTT.